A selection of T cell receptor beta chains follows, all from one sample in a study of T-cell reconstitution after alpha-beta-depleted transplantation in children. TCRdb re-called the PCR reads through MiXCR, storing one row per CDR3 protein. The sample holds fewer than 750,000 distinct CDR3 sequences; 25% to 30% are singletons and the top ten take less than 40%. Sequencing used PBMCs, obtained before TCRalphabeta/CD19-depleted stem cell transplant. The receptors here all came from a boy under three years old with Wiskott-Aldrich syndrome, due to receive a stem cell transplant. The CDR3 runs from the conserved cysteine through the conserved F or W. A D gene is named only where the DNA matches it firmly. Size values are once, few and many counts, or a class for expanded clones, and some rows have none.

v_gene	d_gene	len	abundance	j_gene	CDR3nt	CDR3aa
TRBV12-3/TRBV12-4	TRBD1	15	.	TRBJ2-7	TGTGCCAGCAGCCCGGAGGGACAGGGGGCCTACGAGCAGTACTTC	CASSPEGQGAYEQYF
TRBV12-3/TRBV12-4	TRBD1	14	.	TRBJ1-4	TGTGCCAGCAGTTTACTCACAGGGGAAGAAAAACTGTTTTTT	CASSLLTGEEKLFF
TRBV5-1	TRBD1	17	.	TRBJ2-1	TGCGCCAGCAGCTTGGGACCGACAGGGTTCTCCTACAATGAGCAGTTCTTC	CASSLGPTGFSYNEQFF
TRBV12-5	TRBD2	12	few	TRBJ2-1	TGTGCTAGTGGTTGGGGGCCGGGGGGGGAGTTCTTC	CASGWGPGGEFF
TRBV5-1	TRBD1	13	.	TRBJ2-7	TGCGCCAGCAGCAAAACAGGGGTCTACGAGCAGTACTTC	CASSKTGVYEQYF
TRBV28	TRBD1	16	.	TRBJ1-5	TGTGCCAGCAGTTTGTGGACAGGGGGCGGAAATCAGCCCCAGCATTTT	CASSLWTGGGNQPQHF
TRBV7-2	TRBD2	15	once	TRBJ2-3	TGTGCCAGCAGCTACGGGGGGACTAGCGGGAAGACGCAGTATTTT	CASSYGGTSGKTQYF
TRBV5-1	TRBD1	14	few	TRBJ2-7	TGCGCCAGCAGCCACCGACAGGGAGCCTACGAGCAGTACTTC	CASSHRQGAYEQYF
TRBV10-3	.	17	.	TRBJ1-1	TGTGCCATCACAATCGTTGACAGGCGGTTCCCGGGGACTGAAGCTTTCTTT	CAITIVDRRFPGTEAFF
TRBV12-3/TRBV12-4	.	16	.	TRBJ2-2	TGTGCCAGCAGCATAACAGGTCAGACGAACACCGGGGAGCTGTTTTTT	CASSITGQTNTGELFF
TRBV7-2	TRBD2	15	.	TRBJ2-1	TGTGCCAGCAGCTTCTTTCAATCTAGCGGGAATGAGCAGTTCTTC	CASSFFQSSGNEQFF
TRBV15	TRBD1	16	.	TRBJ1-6	TGTGCCACCAGCAGAGATCTGGACAGGGAAAATTCACCCCTCCACTTT	CATSRDLDRENSPLHF
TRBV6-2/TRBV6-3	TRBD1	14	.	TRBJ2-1	TGTGCCAGCAGTTACATTGGCAGGGGGCATGAGCAGTTCTTC	CASSYIGRGHEQFF
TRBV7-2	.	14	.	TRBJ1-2	TGTGCCAGCAGCTTGGACACTACCAGCTATGGCTACACCTTC	CASSLDTTSYGYTF
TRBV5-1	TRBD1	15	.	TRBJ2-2	TGTGCCAGCAGCAGAGACAGGGGTGACACCGGGGAGCTGTTTTTT	CASSRDRGDTGELFF
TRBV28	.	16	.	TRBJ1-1	TGTGCCAGCAGTTTATCCCGGGGAAGGTGGAACACTGAAGCTTTCTTT	CASSLSRGRWNTEAFF
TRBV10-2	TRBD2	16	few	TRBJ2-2	TGCGCCAGCAGTGGAATTAGCGGGAGAGGCACCGGGGAGCTGGTTTTT	CASSGISGRGTGELVF
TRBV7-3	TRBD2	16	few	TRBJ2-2	TGTGCCAGCAGCCCACGACTAGCGATGGATACCGGGGAGCTGTTTTTT	CASSPRLAMDTGELFF
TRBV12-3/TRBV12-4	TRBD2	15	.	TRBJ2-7	TGTGCCAGCAGCCCTAGCGGGAGTTCCGTTTACGAGCAGTACTTC	CASSPSGSSVYEQYF
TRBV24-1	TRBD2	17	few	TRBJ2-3	TGTGCCACCAGTGACTGGACTAGCAGATTCAGCACAGATACGCAGTATTTT	CATSDWTSRFSTDTQYF
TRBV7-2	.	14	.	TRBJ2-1	TGTGCCAGCAGCTTAGAAGTTCACCTAGTACGGCAGTTCTTC	CASSLEVHLVRQFF
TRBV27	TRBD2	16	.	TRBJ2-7	TGTGCCAGCAGTTTATTAGGGACTAGCGTGACTCACGAGCAGTACTTC	CASSLLGTSVTHEQYF
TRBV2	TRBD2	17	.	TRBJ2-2	TGTGCCAGCAGTGAACATGCTAGCGGGCGAGAAACCGGGGAGCTGTTTTTT	CASSEHASGRETGELFF
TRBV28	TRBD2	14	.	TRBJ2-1	TGTGCCTCTGGAGCGGGATATATTCATGGTGAGCAGTTCTTC	CASGAGYIHGEQFF
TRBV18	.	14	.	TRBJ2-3	TGTGCCAGCTCACCACCGGGAGACCCAGATACGCAGTATTTT	CASSPPGDPDTQYF
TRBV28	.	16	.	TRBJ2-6	TGTGCCAGCAGCAGCTTGTCAGTGTCTGGGGCCAACGTCCTGACTTTC	CASSSLSVSGANVLTF
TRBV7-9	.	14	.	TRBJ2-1	TGTGCCAGCAGCTCCGGGACCTATGCTCATGAGCAGTTCTTC	CASSSGTYAHEQFF
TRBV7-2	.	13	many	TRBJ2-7	TGTGCCAGCAGCTACCGCGGCTCCTACGAGCAGTACTTC	CASSYRGSYEQYF
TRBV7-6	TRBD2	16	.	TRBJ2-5	TGTGCCAGCAGCTTAGAGGACGGGAGGGCCCAAGAGACCCAGTACTTC	CASSLEDGRAQETQYF
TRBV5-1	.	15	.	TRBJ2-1	TGCGCCAGCAGCTTGGCCTCAGCCCAGCTGGATAAGCAGTTCTTC	CASSLASAQLDKQFF
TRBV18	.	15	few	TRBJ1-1	TGTGCCAGCTCACCCCCCGGACAGCAGAGCACTGAAGCTTTCTTT	CASSPPGQQSTEAFF
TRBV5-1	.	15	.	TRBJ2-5	TGCGCCAGCAGCTTGAGGGGGAGCCGGCGAGAGACCCAGTACTTC	CASSLRGSRRETQYF
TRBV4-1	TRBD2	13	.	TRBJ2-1	TGCGCCAGCAGCCAACTTTTAGCGGGAGTCCCGTTCTTC	CASSQLLAGVPFF
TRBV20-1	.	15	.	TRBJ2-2	TGCAGTGCTAGCACCAGGGGAGAAAAGACCGGGGAGCTGTTTTTT	CSASTRGEKTGELFF
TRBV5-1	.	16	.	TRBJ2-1	TGCGCCAGCAGCCATGAGAGGCGGTTTTGGTACAATGAGCAGTTCTTC	CASSHERRFWYNEQFF
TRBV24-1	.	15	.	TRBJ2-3	TGTGCCACCAGTGAGCCCCGGCAGGGGGGAGATACGCAGTATTTT	CATSEPRQGGDTQYF
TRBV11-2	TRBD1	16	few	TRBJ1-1	TGTGCCAGCAGCTTAGTCGGGACAGCAATGAACACTGAAGCTTTCTTT	CASSLVGTAMNTEAFF
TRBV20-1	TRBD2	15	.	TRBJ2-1	TGCAGTGCTAGAGACGGACTAGCGGGAGAGAGTGAGCAGTTCTTC	CSARDGLAGESEQFF
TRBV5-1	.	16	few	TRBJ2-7	TGCGCCAGCAGCTTGGGGTCTAATTGGAGGTCGGACGAGCAGTACTTC	CASSLGSNWRSDEQYF
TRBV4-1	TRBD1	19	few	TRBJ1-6	TGCGCCAGCAGCCTCCACGGCCACAGGGGTTCCTCGTATAATTCACCCCTCCACTTT	CASSLHGHRGSSYNSPLHF
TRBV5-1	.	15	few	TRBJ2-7	TGTGCCAGCAGCTTAGAAGGAGGTCTCTCCTACGAGCAGTACTTC	CASSLEGGLSYEQYF
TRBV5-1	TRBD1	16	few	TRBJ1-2	TGCGCCAGCAGCTTGGACTCCGGGACAGAACAATATGGCTACACCTTC	CASSLDSGTEQYGYTF
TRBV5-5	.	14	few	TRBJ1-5	TGTGCCAGCAGCCCCACTAGGTTCGGTCAGCCCCAGCATTTT	CASSPTRFGQPQHF
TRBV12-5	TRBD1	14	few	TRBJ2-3	TGTGCTAGTGGCCGGGACAGACCCACAGATACGCAGTATTTT	CASGRDRPTDTQYF
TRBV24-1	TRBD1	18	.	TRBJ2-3	TGTGCCACCAGTGATAACCTGGGGGACAGGGGTGTCACAGATACGCAGTATTTT	CATSDNLGDRGVTDTQYF
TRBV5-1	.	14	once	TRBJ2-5	TGCGCCAGCAGCTTGTTTCAGTTCCAAGAGACCCAGTACTTC	CASSLFQFQETQYF
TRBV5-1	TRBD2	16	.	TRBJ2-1	TGCGCCAGCAGCTGGGGGACTAGCGGGAGGATAAATGAGCAGTTCTTC	CASSWGTSGRINEQFF
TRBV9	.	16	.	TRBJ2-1	TGTGCCAGCAGCGTACAGGTGACGGGAGCATTTGGTGAGCAGTTCTTC	CASSVQVTGAFGEQFF
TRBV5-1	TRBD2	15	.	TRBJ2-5	TGCGCCAGCAGCTCAATACTAGCGAACCAAGAGACCCAGTACTTC	CASSSILANQETQYF